This entry describes one T cell receptor beta chain. No antigen is known for it. Autologous stem cell transplantation was followed by relapse in every patient, and brentuximab vedotin exposure varied. The sample is drawn from a study of PD-1 blockade in classical Hodgkin lymphoma. General study findings and limits: Baseline diversity resembling that of newly diagnosed patients was seen in complete responders. Only CD4+ TCR diversity, not CD8+, had risen significantly by C4D1. The study reported lower baseline TCR diversity in newly diagnosed patients than in healthy donors.

TCRdb's copy holds only in-frame clones and misses some; the assay was immunoSEQ multiplex PCR. Of about 14,000 clones listed, 70% to 90% are singletons. The CDR3 runs to 15 residues. Between the trimmed V and J ends, which lost 5 bases and 1 base, there was a span of 11 bases. CDR1 is SGHTA, CDR2 FQGTGA, per germline. This chain joins TRBV7-3 and TRBJ2-2; tentative D call: TRBD1 (6 bases). The receptor comes from a human donor with classical Hodgkin lymphoma. Sequenced here: peripheral blood mononuclear cells (PBMCs), sampled at baseline. This CDR3 is CASSPLTGNTGELFF. The CDR3 DNA sequence: TGTGCCAGCAGCCCCCTGACAGGGAACACCGGGGAGCTGTTTTTT.